This T cell receptor (beta chain) derives from a study of regulatory T cells in long-lasting Graves disease. Background on the study: Antithyroid drugs had been taken under 3 months by newly diagnosed Graves' patients.

V dropped 2 bases and J dropped 1 base, with 6 bases sitting between them. This CDR3 spans 14 amino acids. Sample time point: newly diagnosed GD, antithyroid drugs for less than 3 months. TCR sequences were obtained from RNA taken from PBMCs. This clonotype was seen at least ten times. Building of the TCR beta libraries involved iRepertoire HTBI primers and Arm-PCR of CDR3 regions. TCRdb re-called the multiplex PCR reads with MiXCR, one entry per CDR3 protein. The data hold under 700,000 distinct CDR3 sequences, with 15% to 20% observed a single time. These data were also filed under a second study, of T cells in Graves' hyperthyroidism and ophthalmopathy.

Source: peripheral blood mononuclear cells (PBMCs), taken at new diagnosis, from a patient treated with antithyroid drugs. The chain joins TRBV12-3 or TRBV12-4 to TRBJ1-5; TRBD1 might be the D (6 bases). The origin of this receptor is a woman between 40 and 65 years old with Graves disease. This chain's CDR3 is CASSLTGSNQPQHF. The CDR3 nucleotides are TGTGCCAGCAGTTTAACAGGGAGCAATCAGCCCCAGCATTTT.